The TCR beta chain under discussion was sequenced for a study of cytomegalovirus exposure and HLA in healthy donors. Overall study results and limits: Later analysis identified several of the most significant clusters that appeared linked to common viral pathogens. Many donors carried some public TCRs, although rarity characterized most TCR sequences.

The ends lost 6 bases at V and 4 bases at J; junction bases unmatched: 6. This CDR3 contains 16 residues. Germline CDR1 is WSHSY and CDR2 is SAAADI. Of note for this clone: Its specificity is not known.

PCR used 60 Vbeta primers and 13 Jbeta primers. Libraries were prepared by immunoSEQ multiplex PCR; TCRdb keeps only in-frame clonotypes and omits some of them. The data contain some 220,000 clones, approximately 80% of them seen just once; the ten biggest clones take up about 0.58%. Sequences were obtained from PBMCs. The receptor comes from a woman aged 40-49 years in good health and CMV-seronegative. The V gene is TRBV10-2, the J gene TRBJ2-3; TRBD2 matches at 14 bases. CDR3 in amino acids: CASRPRLAGGSDTQYF. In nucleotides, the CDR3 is TGCGCCAGCAGACCCCGACTAGCGGGGGGGTCAGATACGCAGTATTTT.